This TCR beta chain comes out of a study of response to subunit inactivated influenza vaccine. Trimming removed 6 bases from V and 7 bases from J; junction bases left unmatched: 19. The CDR3 consists of 18 residues. Germline-derived CDR1 and CDR2 are MNHEY and SVGEGT. This clonotype turned up a few times. Its specificity is not known. TCRdb re-analysed the RT-PCR reads in MiXCR, keeping a single row per CDR3 protein. The profile shows 650,000 or so distinct CDR3 sequences, 11% to 15% of them singletons. Study findings and constraints: Few new T cells, the authors suggested, are recruited by each seasonal influenza vaccination.

The sample was PBMCs from blood, taken around two weeks before vaccination. This chain uses TRBV6-2 or TRBV6-3 with TRBJ2-7; 12 nucleotides agree with TRBD2. The sequence derives from a middle-aged man who received an inactivated influenza vaccine. The CDR3 here is CASRPGLAGDVRISEQYF. DNA of the CDR3: TGTGCCAGCAGGCCGGGACTAGCGGGCGACGTACGAATTTCGGAGCAGTACTTC.